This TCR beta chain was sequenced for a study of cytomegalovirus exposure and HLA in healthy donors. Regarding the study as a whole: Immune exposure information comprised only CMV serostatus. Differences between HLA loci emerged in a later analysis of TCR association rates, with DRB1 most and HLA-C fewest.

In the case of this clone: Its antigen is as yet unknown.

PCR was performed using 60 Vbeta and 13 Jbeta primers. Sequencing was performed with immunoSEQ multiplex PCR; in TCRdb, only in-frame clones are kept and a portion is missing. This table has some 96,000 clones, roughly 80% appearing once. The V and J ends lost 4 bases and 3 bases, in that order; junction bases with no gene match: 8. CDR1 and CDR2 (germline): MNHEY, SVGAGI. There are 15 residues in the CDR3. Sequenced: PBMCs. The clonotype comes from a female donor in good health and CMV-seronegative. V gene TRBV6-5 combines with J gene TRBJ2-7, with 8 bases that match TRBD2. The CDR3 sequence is CASSSRVAGIYEQYF. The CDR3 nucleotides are TGTGCCAGCAGTTCCCGTGTAGCGGGAATCTACGAGCAGTACTTC.